These 11 T cell receptor beta chains share one sample of origin, sequenced in a study of blood T cell repertoires in COVID-19. TCRdb's table, derived via immunoSEQ multiplex PCR, lists solely in-frame clones and lacks some. The data contain fewer than 300,000 clones, roughly 90% of them seen just once; the ten biggest clones take up around 2.2%. Sequencing was performed on peripheral blood. The receptors here all came from a woman aged 30 to 39 with COVID-19, enrolled during active disease.

V is TRBV27 and J is TRBJ1-4; 9 bases map to TRBD1. The CDR3 sequence is 15 residues long. CDR1 and CDR2 (germline): MNHEY, SMNVEV (reference sequence). V was clipped by 3 bases and J by 7 bases; unmatched bases: 6. The CDR3 bases are TGTGCCAGCAGTTTCGGGGGGACAGGGTTTGAAAAACTGTTTTTT. It codes for CASSFGGTGFEKLFF.

The chain uses TRBV5-1 and TRBJ1-1; 8 bases are a match to TRBD1. The CDR3 is 15 amino acids. CDR1 is SGHRS and CDR2 is YFSETQ in the germline V gene. V was clipped by 0 bases and J by 4 bases; unmatched bases: 5. In DNA form, the CDR3 reads TGCGCCAGCAGCTTGGAGGCCGACAGGGGCACTGAAGCTTTCTTT. Translation gives CASSLEADRGTEAFF.

This rearrangement joins TRBV9 to TRBJ1-3, with D uncertain. Trimming took 2 bases from V and 4 from J, leaving 7 bases between them. The CDR3 has 13 residues. Germline CDR1 SGDLS, CDR2 YYNGEE. The CDR3 bases are TGTGCCAGCAGCGTCGAGTGGGGAAACACCATATATTTT. This encodes CASSVEWGNTIYF.

CDR3 nucleotides: TGCGCCAGCAGCTCTAGGACTGAACAAGAGACCCAGTACTTC. Protein: CASSSRTEQETQYF. The chain recombines TRBV4-1 with TRBJ2-5; possibly TRBD2 for D (5 bases). V was shortened by 5 bases and J by 2 bases, with 12 bases between the two germline ends. The CDR3 extends over 14 amino acids. From germline, CDR1 is MGHRA and CDR2 YSYEKL.

The V and J genes are TRBV30 and TRBJ1-2, with 8 bases identical to TRBD1. The V gene end was trimmed by 1 base and the J gene end by 8 bases; junction bases not matched to a gene: 6. The CDR3 spans 13 residues. Germline V gene sequence: CDR1 GTSNPN, CDR2 SVGIG (reference sequence). The CDR3 coding sequence is TGTGCCTGGAGTGACAACAGGGGGGTAGGCTACACCTTC. Translating gives CAWSDNRGVGYTF. The variable domain in full, completed from reference TRBV30 and TRBJ1-2, reads SQTIHQWPATLVQPVGSPLSLECTVEGTSNPNLYWYRQAAGRGLQLLFYSVGIGQISSEVPQNLSASRPQDRQFILSSKKLLLSDSGFYLCAWSDNRGVGYTFGSGTRLTVV.

The chain carries TRBV19 and TRBJ1-5; 9 positions agree with TRBD1. The length of the CDR3 is 16 residues. The germline V gene has CDR1 LNHDA and CDR2 SQIVND (reference sequence). V was clipped by 4 bases and J by 2 bases; unmatched bases: 6. The CDR3, as DNA: TGTGCCAGTAGTACTACAGGGGGCGCTGGCAATCAGCCCCAGCATTTT. As protein: CASSTTGGAGNQPQHF. Full variable domain (rest looked up from reference TRBV19 and TRBJ1-5): DGGITQSPKYLFRKEGQNVTLSCEQNLNHDAMYWYRQDPGQGLRLIYYSQIVNDFQKGDIAEGYSVSREKKESFPLTVTSAQKNPTAFYLCASSTTGGAGNQPQHFGDGTRLSIL.

As DNA, the CDR3 is TGCGCCAGCAGCTTGGTTGGGGGGAGCTCCTACGAGCAGTACTTC. This sequence encodes CASSLVGGSSYEQYF. The chain couples TRBV5-1 to TRBJ2-7; D is possibly TRBD2 (6 bases). CDR1 and CDR2 from the germline V gene are SGHRS and YFSETQ. The CDR3 covers 15 residues. Trimming pared 0 bases from V and 0 bases from J, leaving 10 bases between.

V and J are TRBV7-9 and TRBJ1-3, with D possibly being TRBD1 (6 bases). CDR1 SEHNR and CDR2 FQNEAQ come from the germline V gene (reference sequence). The CDR3 extends over 15 amino acids. Trimming left V 11 bases short and J 0 bases short, with 17 bases between. CDR3 amino acids: CAASLWGLSGNTIYF. Here the CDR3 DNA reads TGTGCCGCGTCCCTATGGGGGCTCTCTGGAAACACCATATATTTT.

Comment on this clone: Sequence at one end of the junction differs from germline and may be a read error. This specimen includes other DNA sequences encoding the same CDR3. The V call is TRBV5-1, the J call TRBJ1-2, with 12 nucleotides matching TRBD1. This CDR3 region has 15 residues. Germline V gives CDR1 SGHRS, CDR2 YFSETQ. CDR3 residues: CASSLAGTGGEGYTF. CDR3 coding DNA: TGCGCCAGCAGCTTGGCCGGGACAGGGGGCGAAGGCTATACCTTC.

V gene TRBV30 combines with J gene TRBJ1-1; D possibly corresponds to TRBD1 (5 bases). Germline CDR1 GTSNPN, CDR2 SVGIG (reference sequence). V lost 0 bases, J lost 8 bases, and 10 bases lay in between. There are 12 residues in the CDR3. In nucleotides, the CDR3 is TGTGCCTGGAGTGTTGTGGCAGGGGAAGCTTTCTTT. Encoded protein: CAWSVVAGEAFF.

V and J are TRBV30 and TRBJ1-1; D possibly corresponds to TRBD1 (5 bases). The CDR3 runs 14 residues. CDR1 and CDR2 from the germline V gene are GTSNPN and SVGIG (reference sequence). V was clipped by 0 bases and J by 1 base, with 9 bases between them. The CDR3 loop reads CAWSVRQTNTEAFF. The DNA of the CDR3 is TGTGCCTGGAGTGTCCGACAGACGAACACTGAAGCTTTCTTT. Complete variable domain (other parts from reference TRBV30 and TRBJ1-1): SQTIHQWPATLVQPVGSPLSLECTVEGTSNPNLYWYRQAAGRGLQLLFYSVGIGQISSEVPQNLSASRPQDRQFILSSKKLLLSDSGFYLCAWSVRQTNTEAFFGQGTRLTVV.